This TCR beta chain was sequenced during a study of OX40 agonist ivuxolimab in advanced cancers. Whole-study context: In this trial design, patients received ivuxolimab intravenously at 0.01 to 10 mg/kg every 2 weeks. Age averaged around 58 years (range roughly 20 to 90), and about 86% were male. Of the participants, under 50% had some prior anti-PD-1, anti-PD-L1 or anti-CTLA-4 therapy, which was allowed.

Drawing of blood for sampling happened at baseline, at cycle 4 day 1, and at cycle 7 day 1. The repertoire was sequenced with immunoSEQ multiplex PCR; TCRdb's copy has only in-frame clones and lacks some. The table lists more than 85,000 clones, more than 85% of them singletons. The length of the CDR3 is 13 residues. Germline lookup yields CDR1 SGHAT and CDR2 FQNNGV. V was shortened by 5 bases and J by 1 base, with 8 bases between the two germline ends. The material sequenced was CD4+ or CD8+ T cells sorted from blood, taken in a trial of the OX40 agonist ivuxolimab. The chain uses TRBV11-2 and TRBJ2-5, with D perhaps TRBD1 or TRBD2 (5 bases each). The sequence came from an adult with an advanced solid tumor such as melanoma, head and neck, liver or kidney cancer. CDR3 protein: CASSPGTQETQYF. The CDR3 DNA reads as TGTGCCAGCAGCCCCGGGACCCAAGAGACCCAGTACTTC.